This T cell receptor (beta chain) was identified in a study of vaccination effects on CD4 cells after COVID-19. This table comes from immunoSEQ multiplex PCR, and its TCRdb copy is limited to in-frame clones, with some not included. The sample holds 60,000 to 75,000 clones, around 70% seen once. Whole-study findings and limits: Only a few convalescent patients and no early post-infection timepoints featured in the study.

Expansion of antigen-specific CD4+ T cells with viral peptide pools was carried out by the ViraFEST assay before sequencing. Cultured cells yielded isolated CD4+ T cells after around 10 days. Sometime from March through December 2020, the person acquired a SARS-CoV-2 infection that PCR confirmed. About 2.2 million PBMC per well were cultured with approximately 9.7 IU/ml IL-2 and about 10 ug/ml peptides. HIV-1 Nef peptide pool stimulation served as negative control. On both days 3 and 7, half of the culture medium was replaced with IL-2 medium. CDR3 size: 18 residues. Germline assignment: CDR1 KGHDR and CDR2 SFDVKD. V was shortened by 2 bases and J by 5 bases, with 24 bases between the two germline ends. This clone came up a few times. Antigen: not known.

Source: CD4+ T cells from PBMCs cultured with HIV peptides, taken before COVID-19 vaccination. This sample's subset: HIV-1 Nef peptide pool negative control/reference culture. The sequence was collected from a human donor who had a prior SARS-CoV-2 infection. The chain employs TRBV24-1 and TRBJ2-7; D is uncertain. The CDR3 DNA is TGTGCCACCAGTGATTCACCGACCGACTCCCCTGGGTCCCACGAGCAGTACTTC. Residues: CATSDSPTDSPGSHEQYF.